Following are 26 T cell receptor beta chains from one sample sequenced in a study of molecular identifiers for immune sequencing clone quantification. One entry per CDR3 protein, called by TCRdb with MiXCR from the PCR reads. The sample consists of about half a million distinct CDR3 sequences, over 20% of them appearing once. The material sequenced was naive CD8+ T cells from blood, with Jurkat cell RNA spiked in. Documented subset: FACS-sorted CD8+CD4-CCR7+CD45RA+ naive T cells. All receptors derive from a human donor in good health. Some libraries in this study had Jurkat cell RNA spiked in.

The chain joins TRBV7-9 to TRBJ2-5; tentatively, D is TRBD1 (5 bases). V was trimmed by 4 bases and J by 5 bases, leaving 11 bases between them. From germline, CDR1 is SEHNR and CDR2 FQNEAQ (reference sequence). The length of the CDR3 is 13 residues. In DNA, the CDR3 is TGTGCCAGCAGCTGGGGCCCCTTGGAGACCCAGTACTTC. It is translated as CASSWGPLETQYF.

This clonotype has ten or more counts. The CDR3 nucleotides are TGTGCCAGCAGCTTAGACCGAAACACCATATATTTT. Its translation: CASSLDRNTIYF. V usage is TRBV7-9 and J usage is TRBJ1-3; no clear D. Germline CDR1 SEHNR, CDR2 FQNEAQ (reference sequence). Trimming pared 1 base from V and 5 bases from J, leaving 3 bases between. This CDR3 region has 12 residues.

The DNA for the CDR3 is TGTGCCAACACCGATCGGGCGTACACAGATACGCAGTATTTT. Translating it yields CANTDRAYTDTQYF. The chain links TRBV27 to TRBJ2-3; D call uncertain. The CDR3 contains 14 residues. V was shortened by 10 bases and J by 2 bases, with 16 bases between the two germline ends. The germline V gene has CDR1 MNHEY and CDR2 SMNVEV (reference sequence).

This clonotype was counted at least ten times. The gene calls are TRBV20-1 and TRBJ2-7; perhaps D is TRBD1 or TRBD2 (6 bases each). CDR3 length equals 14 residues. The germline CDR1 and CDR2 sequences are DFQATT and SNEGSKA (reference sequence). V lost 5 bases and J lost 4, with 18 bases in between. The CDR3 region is CSAVDRGASYEQYF. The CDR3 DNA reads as TGCAGTGCTGTAGATAGGGGGGCGAGTTACGAGCAGTACTTC.

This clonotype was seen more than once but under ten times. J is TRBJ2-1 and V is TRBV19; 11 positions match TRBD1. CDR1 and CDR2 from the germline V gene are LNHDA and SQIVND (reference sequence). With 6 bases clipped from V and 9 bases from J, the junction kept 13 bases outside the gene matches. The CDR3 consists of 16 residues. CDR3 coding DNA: TGTGCCAGTAGCCTGGACAGGGGGCTCCGAGGGAGTGAGCAGTTCTTC. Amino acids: CASSLDRGLRGSEQFF.

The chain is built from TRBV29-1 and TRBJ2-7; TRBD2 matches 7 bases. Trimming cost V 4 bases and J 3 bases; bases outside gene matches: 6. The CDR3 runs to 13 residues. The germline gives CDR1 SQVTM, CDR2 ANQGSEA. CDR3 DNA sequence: TGCAGCGTTGGGCGGGAGAATCGCTACGAGCAGTACTTC. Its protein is CSVGRENRYEQYF.

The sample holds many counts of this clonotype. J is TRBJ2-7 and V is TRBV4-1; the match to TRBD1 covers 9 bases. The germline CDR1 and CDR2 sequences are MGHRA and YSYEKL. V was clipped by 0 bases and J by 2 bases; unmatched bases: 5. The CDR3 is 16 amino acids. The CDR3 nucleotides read TGCGCCAGCAGCCAAGAGAACAGGGGGCGAACCTACGAGCAGTACTTC. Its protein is CASSQENRGRTYEQYF.

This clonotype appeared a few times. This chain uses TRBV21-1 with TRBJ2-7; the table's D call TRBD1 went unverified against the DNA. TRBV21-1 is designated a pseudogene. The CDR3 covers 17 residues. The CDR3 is CASSKAPRGVRSYEQYF. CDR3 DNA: TGTGCCAGCAGCAAAGCCCCTAGGGGGGTGCGGTCCTACGAGCAGTACTTC.

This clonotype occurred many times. CDR3 sequence reads: CSVDITTGELFF. As DNA, the CDR3 is TGCAGCGTTGACATTACTACCGGGGAGCTGTTTTTT. The chain joins TRBV29-1 to TRBJ2-2; D ambiguous. The CDR3 covers 12 residues. Trimming removed 3 bases at V and 5 bases at J, with 7 bases between. Germline V lookup: CDR1 SQVTM, CDR2 ANQGSEA.

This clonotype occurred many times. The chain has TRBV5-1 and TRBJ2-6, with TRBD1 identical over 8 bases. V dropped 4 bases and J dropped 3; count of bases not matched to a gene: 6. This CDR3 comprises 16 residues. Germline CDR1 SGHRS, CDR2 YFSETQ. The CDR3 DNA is TGCGCCAGCAGCCCGGACAGGGCGAGTGGGGCCAACGTCCTGACTTTC. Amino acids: CASSPDRASGANVLTF. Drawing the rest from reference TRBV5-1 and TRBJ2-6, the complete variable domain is KAGVTQTPRYLIKTRGQQVTLSCSPISGHRSVSWYQQTPGQGLQFLFEYFSETQRNKGNFPGRFSGRQFSNSRSEMNVSTLELGDSALYLCASSPDRASGANVLTFGAGSRLTVL.

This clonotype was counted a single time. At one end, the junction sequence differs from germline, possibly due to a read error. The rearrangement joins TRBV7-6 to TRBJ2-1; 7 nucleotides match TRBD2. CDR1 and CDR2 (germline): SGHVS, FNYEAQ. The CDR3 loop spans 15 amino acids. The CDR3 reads CAGSPWTSSYNEQFF. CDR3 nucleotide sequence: TGTGCCGGCAGCCCCTGGACTAGCTCCTACAATGAGCAGTTCTTC.

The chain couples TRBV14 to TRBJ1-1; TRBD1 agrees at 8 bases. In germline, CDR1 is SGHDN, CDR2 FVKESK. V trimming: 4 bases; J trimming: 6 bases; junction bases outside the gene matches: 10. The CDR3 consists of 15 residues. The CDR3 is CASSPDRAAFPEAFF. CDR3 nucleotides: TGTGCCAGCAGCCCGGACAGGGCCGCTTTCCCTGAAGCTTTCTTT.

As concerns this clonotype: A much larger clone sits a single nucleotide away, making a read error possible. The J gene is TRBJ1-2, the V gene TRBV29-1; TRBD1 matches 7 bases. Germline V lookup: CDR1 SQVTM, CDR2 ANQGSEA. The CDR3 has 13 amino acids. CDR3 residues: CSVENRGHYGNTF. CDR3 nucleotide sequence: TGCAGCGTTGAAAACAGGGGTCACTATGGCAACACCTTC.

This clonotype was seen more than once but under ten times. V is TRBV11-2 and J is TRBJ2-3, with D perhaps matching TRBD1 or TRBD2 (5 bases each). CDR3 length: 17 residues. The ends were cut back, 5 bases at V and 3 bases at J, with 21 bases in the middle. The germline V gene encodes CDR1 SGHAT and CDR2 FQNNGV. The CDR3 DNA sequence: TGTGCCAGCAGCCGCGCCGGGGCGGGTGGGGGAACAGATACGCAGTATTTT. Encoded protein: CASSRAGAGGGTDTQYF.

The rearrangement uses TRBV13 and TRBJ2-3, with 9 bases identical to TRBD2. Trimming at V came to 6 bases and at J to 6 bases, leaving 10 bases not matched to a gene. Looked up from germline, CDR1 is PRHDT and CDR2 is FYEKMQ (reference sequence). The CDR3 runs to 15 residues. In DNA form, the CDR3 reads TGTGCCAGCAGTTTCCCCCCAGCGGGGGGTGATACGCAGTATTTT. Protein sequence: CASSFPPAGGDTQYF.

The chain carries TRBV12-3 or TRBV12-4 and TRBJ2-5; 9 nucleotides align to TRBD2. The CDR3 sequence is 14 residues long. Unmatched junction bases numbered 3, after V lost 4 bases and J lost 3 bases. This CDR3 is CASSYSGSEETQYF. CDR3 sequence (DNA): TGTGCCAGCAGTTATAGCGGGAGTGAAGAGACCCAGTACTTC.

The CDR3 DNA reads TGCGCCAGCAGCCGAGGCAGGGGACCCTACGAGCAGTACTTC. Translated: CASSRGRGPYEQYF. The J gene is TRBJ2-7, the V gene TRBV4-1; weak D call: TRBD1 (6 bases). Looked up from germline, CDR1 is MGHRA and CDR2 is YSYEKL. Trimming removed 4 bases from V and 2 bases from J, with 12 bases in between. This CDR3 region has 14 residues.

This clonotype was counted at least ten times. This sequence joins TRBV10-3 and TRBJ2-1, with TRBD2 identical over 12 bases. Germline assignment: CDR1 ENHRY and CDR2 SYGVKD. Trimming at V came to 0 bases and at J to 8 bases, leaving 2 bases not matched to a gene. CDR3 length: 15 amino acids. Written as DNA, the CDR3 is TGTGCCATCAGTGAGTCCCTAGCGGGAGGGGATGAGCAGTTCTTC. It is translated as CAISESLAGGDEQFF.

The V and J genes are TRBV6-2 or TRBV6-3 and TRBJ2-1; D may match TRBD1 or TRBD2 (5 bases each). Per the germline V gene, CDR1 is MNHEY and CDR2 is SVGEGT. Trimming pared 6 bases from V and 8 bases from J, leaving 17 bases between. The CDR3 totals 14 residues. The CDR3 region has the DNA TGTGCCAGCAGCTTTTTTATAGGGGACGATGAGCAGTTCTTC. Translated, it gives CASSFFIGDDEQFF.

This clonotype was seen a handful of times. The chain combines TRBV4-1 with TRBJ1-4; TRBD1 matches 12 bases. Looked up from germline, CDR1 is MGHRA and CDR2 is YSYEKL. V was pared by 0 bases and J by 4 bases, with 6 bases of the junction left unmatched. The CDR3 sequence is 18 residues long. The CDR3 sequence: CASSQDRDRGLSNEKLFF. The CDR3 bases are TGCGCCAGCAGCCAAGACCGGGACAGGGGGCTAAGTAATGAAAAACTGTTTTTT.

The CDR3 loop is CSAPLILAGPPASDEQYF. The CDR3 DNA is TGCAGTGCCCCGTTGATTCTAGCGGGGCCCCCGGCTTCCGACGAGCAGTACTTC. The rearrangement links TRBV20-1 to TRBJ2-7; 9 bases agree with TRBD2. This CDR3 has 18 amino acids. CDR1 DFQATT and CDR2 SNEGSKA come from the germline V gene (reference sequence). V shed 6 bases, J shed 5 bases, and the junction held 23 bases outside the gene matches.

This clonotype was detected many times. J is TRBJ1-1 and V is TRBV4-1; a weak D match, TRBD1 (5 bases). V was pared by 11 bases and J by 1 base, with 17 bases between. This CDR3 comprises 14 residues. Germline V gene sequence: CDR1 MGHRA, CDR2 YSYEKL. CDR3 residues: CAGGAAGKNTEAFF. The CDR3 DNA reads TGCGCCGGCGGAGCCGCAGGGAAGAACACTGAAGCTTTCTTT.

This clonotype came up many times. CDR3 in amino acids: CASSVVGQATGELFF. CDR3 sequence (DNA): TGTGCCAGCAGCGTAGTGGGACAGGCCACCGGGGAGCTGTTTTTT. This chain joins TRBV9 and TRBJ2-2; 8 bases align to TRBD1. V shed 0 bases, J shed 4 bases, and the junction held 2 bases outside the gene matches. The CDR3 length is 15 residues. The germline V gene encodes CDR1 SGDLS and CDR2 YYNGEE.

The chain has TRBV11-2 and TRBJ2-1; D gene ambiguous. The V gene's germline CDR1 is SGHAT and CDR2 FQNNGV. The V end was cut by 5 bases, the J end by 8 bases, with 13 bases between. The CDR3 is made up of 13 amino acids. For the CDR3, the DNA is TGTGCCAGCAGCCCCCGCCCCGGCTATGAGCAGTTCTTC. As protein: CASSPRPGYEQFF.

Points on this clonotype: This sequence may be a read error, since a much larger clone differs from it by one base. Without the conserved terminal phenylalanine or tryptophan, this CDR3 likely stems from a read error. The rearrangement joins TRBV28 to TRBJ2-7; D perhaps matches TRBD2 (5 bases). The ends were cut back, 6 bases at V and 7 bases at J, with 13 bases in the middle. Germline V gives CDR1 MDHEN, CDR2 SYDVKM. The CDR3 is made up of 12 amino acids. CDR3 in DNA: TGTGCCAGCAGCACGACTCGCGGGGAGCAGTACCTC. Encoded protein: CASSTTRGEQYL.

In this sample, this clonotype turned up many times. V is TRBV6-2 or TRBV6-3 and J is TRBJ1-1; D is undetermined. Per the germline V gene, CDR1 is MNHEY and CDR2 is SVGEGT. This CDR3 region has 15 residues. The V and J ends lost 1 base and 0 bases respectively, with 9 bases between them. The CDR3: CASSYLAGMNTEAFF. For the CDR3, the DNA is TGTGCCAGCAGTTACTTGGCAGGAATGAACACTGAAGCTTTCTTT.